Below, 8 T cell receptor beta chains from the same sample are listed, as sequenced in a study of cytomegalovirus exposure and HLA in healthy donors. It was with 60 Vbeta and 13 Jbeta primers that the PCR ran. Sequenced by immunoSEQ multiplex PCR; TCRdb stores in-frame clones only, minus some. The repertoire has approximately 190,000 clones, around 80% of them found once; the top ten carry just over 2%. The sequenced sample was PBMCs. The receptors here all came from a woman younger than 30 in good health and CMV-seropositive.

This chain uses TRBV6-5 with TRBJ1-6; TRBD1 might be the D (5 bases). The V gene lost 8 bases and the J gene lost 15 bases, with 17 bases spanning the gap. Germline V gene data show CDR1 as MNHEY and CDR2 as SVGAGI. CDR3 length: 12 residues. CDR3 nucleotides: TGTGCCAGCCGGTCCACAGGTGAGCGCCTCCACTTT. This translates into CASRSTGERLHF.

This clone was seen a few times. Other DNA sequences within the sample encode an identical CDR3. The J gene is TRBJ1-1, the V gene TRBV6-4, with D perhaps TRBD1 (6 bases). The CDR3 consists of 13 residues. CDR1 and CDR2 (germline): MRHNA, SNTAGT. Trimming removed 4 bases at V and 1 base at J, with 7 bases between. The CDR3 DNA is TGTGCCAGCAGTGCGGACAGGAACACTGAAGCTTTCTTT. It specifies CASSADRNTEAFF.

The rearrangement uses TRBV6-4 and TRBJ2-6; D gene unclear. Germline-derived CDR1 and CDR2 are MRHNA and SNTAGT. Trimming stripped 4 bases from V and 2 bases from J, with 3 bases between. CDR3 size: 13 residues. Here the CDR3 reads CASSATGANVLTF. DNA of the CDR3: TGTGCCAGCAGTGCCACTGGGGCCAACGTCCTGACTTTC.

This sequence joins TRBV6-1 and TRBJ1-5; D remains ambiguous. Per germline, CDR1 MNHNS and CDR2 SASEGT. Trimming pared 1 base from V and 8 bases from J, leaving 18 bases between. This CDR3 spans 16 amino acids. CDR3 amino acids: CASSEGRLPTREPQHF. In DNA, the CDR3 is TGTGCCAGCAGTGAAGGGCGACTCCCGACGCGGGAGCCCCAGCATTTT.

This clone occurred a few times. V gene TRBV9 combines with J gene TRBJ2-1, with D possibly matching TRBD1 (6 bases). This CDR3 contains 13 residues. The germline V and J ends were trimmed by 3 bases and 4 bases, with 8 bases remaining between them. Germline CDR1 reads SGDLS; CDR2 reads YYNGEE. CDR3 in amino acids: CASSGTGYNEQFF. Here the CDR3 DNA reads TGTGCCAGCAGCGGCACAGGGTACAATGAGCAGTTCTTC.

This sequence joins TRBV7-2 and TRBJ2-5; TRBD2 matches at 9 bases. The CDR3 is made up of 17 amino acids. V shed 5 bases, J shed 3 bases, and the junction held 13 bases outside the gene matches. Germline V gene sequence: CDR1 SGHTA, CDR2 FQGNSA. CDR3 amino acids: CASSLNGGGDPKETQYF. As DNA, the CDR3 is TGTGCCAGCAGCCTAAACGGCGGGGGGGACCCGAAAGAGACCCAGTACTTC.

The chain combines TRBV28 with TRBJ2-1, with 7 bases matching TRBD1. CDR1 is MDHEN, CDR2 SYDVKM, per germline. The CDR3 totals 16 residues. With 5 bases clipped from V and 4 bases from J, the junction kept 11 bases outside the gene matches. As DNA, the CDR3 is TGTGCCAGCAGTGGGGGTTCCGAGGGGGCTTACAATGAGCAGTTCTTC. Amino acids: CASSGGSEGAYNEQFF.

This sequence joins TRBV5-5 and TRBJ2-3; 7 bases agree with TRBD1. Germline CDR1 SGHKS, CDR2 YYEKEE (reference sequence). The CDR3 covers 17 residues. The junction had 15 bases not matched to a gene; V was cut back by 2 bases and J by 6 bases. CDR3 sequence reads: CASSFGVGTGTVDTQYF. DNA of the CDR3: TGTGCCAGCAGCTTCGGCGTCGGGACGGGGACAGTCGATACGCAGTATTTT.